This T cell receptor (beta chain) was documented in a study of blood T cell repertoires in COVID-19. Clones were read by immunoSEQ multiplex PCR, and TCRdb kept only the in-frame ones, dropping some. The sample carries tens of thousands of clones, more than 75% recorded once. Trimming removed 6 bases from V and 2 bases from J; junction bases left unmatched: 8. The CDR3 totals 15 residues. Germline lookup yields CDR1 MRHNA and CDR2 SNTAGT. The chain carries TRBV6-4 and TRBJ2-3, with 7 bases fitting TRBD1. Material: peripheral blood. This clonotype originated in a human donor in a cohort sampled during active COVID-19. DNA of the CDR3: TGTGCCAGCAGCGAACAGGGGTTCTCCACAGATACGCAGTATTTT. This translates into CASSEQGFSTDTQYF.